The 2 T cell receptor beta chains in this list originate from one sample, sequenced in a study of regulatory T cells in long-lasting Graves disease. The time point denotes: newly diagnosed GD, antithyroid drugs for less than 3 months. The TCR library was prepared using RNA isolated from PBMCs. To make TCR beta libraries, researchers used iRepertoire HTBI primers and Arm-PCR of CDR3 regions. In TCRdb, the multiplex PCR reads were re-called with MiXCR into one record per CDR3 protein. Among 400,000 to 500,000 distinct CDR3 sequences, roughly 15% were seen once, and the ten largest hold more than 15%. These data also formed part of another study, on T cells in Graves' hyperthyroidism and ophthalmopathy.

This sample comprised peripheral blood mononuclear cells (PBMCs), obtained at new diagnosis, from a patient treated with antithyroid drugs. Receptors originate from a woman between 45 and 60 years old with Graves disease.

There are many counts of this clonotype. This sequence joins TRBV12-3 or TRBV12-4 and TRBJ1-2; 7 bases map to TRBD1. The CDR3 has 14 amino acids. V lost 3 bases, J lost 3 bases, and 4 bases stayed unmatched. CDR3 DNA: TGTGCCAGCAGTTTCGGGACAGACCACTATGGCTACACCTTC. Protein product: CASSFGTDHYGYTF.

The chain couples TRBV4-1 to TRBJ2-7; 12 bases match TRBD1. Germline values: CDR1 MGHRA, CDR2 YSYEKL. Germline trimming cut 0 bases from V and 4 bases from J; bases unmatched to any gene: 7. The CDR3 is made up of 17 amino acids. Here the CDR3 DNA reads TGCGCCAGCAGCCAAGAACCCGGGACAGGGGGCAGGTACGAGCAGTACTTC. The encoded protein is CASSQEPGTGGRYEQYF.